The present T cell receptor (beta chain) was sequenced within a study of graft-versus-host responses after intestinal transplantation (TCRdb year 2021). With respect to the entire study: Recipients received multivisceral, liver-intestinal, or isolated intestinal transplants. Every recipient was given anti-thymocyte globulin induction, followed by approximately 3 years of maintenance tacrolimus and steroids. After intestinal transplantation, graft-versus-host and host-versus-graft alloreactive T cell clones were followed in the graft, circulation and bone marrow using bulk TCR-beta CDR3 sequencing. Alloreactive clones were identified by sequencing pre-transplant mixed lymphocyte reaction products and comparing these products with unstimulated pre-transplant donor and recipient T cells. A cohort of around 25 intestinal transplant recipients, including one retransplant, was enrolled, and a few patients lacking pretransplant specimens were excluded. A peak of at least 4% donor T cells among recipient peripheral blood mononuclear cells was the definition used for donor T cell macrochimerism. Samples from a few later patients were sequenced in-house on an Illumina MiSeq with MiXCR processing rather than by the commercial service. What the work shows at the level of the full study, not this receptor alone: GvH clones were detected in recipient bone marrow, and some of these GvH clones were observed earlier in ileal mucosa or blood, consistent with an intestinal mucosal origin. The relatively low number and heterogeneity of intestinal transplant patients limited the conclusions. In patients with donor T cell macrochimerism, the allografts had high GvH to HvG T cell clonal ratios. Early after transplant, declines in HvG clones were associated with peak levels of circulating GvH clones.

The method was the immunoSEQ multiplex PCR assay. For most patients, genomic DNA was isolated with the Qiagen DNeasy Blood and Tissue Kit and shipped frozen to Adaptive Biotechnologies for TCR sequencing. High-throughput TCR-beta CDR3 sequencing of genomic DNA from most patients was performed by Adaptive Biotechnologies. In the paper's pipeline: Adaptive's ImmunoSEQ software supplied the TCR sequencing data for around 19 patients, while MiXCR and VDJtools were used to process a few other patients. CD4 versus CD8 sorting errors were corrected by removing sequences found in both subsets at a frequency ratio below 5:1. CDR3 nucleotide sequences shared between donor and recipient were removed because the origin of such sequences could not be assigned. To be classed as alloreactive, a clone needed at least 2-fold expansion over unstimulated cells and a minimum CFSE-low frequency of 0.002% (template counts) or 0.001% (read counts). A clone was considered mappable if detected in the sequenced pre-transplant spleen, lymph node, or MLR CFSE-low populations of the donor or recipient. The cumulative frequency of alloreactive clones was calculated as a percentage of all sequences, weighted by copy number. Entries here come from immuneACCESS through TCRdb and include only in-frame sequences with V and J called. Some clones fail to appear in such tables; in the studies checked, an unresolved V gene covers under half of the shortfall, and the cause of the remainder is unknown. V and J calls and clone size are copied from that table; D and trimming were computed from the DNA. For this sample there are over 1,500 clones; about 38% appear just once. Clones ranked in the top ten supply roughly 8.9% of the sample.

The time point label on this specimen signifies: cells obtained before transplantation from donor or recipient. Mixed lymphocyte reactions plated approximately 200,000 CFSE-labeled pre-transplant responders with approximately 200,000 irradiated violet-dye-labeled stimulators and were cultured for six to seven days. Proliferating CD3+CD4+CFSE-low and CD3+CD8+CFSE-low responder cells were FACS-sorted on a BD Influx sorter after the mixed lymphocyte reaction. From its cysteine to its phenylalanine, the CDR3 spans 12 amino acids. Just CDR3 DNA is preserved here, 36 bases in frame from base 1. Via the germline V gene, CDR1 is SGHVS and CDR2 FNYEAQ. V is shortened by 4 bases, J by 6 bases, and the region joining them spans 10 bases. Of note for this clone: Qualities for individual bases were not recorded, and no much larger clone is one base off.

The rearranged segments are TRBV7-6 and TRBJ2-7, with an unclear D gene assignment. This sequence was found in a human patient who was an organ donor for intestinal transplantation. Sequences were derived from alloreactive CD8+ T cells from a mixed lymphocyte reaction culture, sampled before transplantation. According to the study, the label for this sample's cell subset or site signals: CFSE-low proliferating T cells sorted from roughly six-day pre-transplant mixed lymphocyte reaction (GvH or HvG direction). DNA sequence: TGTGCCAGCAGCTATAGACCCGGCGAGCAGTACTTC. It encodes CASSYRPGEQYF.